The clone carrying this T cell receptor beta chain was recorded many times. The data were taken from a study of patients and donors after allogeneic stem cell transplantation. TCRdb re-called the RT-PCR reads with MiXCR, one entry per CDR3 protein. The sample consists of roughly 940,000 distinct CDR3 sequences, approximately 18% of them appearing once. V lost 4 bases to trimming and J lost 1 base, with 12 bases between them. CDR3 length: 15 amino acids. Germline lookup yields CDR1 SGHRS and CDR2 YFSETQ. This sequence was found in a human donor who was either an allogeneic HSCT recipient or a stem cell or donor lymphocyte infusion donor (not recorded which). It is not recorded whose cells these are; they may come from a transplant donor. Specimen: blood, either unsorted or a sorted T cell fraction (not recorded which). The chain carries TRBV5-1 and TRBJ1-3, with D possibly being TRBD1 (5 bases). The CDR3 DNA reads TGCGCCAGCAGCACGCAGGGATTTTCTGGAAACACCATATATTTT. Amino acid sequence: CASSTQGFSGNTIYF.